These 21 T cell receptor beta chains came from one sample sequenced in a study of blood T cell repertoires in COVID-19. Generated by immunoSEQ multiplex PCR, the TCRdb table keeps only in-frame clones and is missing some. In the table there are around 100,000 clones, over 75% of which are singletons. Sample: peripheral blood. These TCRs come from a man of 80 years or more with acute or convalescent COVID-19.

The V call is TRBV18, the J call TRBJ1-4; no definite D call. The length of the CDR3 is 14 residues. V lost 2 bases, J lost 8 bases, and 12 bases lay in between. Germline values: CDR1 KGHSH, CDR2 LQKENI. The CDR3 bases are TGTGCCAGCTCACCAGGGCAGGTCTACGAAAAACTGTTTTTT. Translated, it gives CASSPGQVYEKLFF.

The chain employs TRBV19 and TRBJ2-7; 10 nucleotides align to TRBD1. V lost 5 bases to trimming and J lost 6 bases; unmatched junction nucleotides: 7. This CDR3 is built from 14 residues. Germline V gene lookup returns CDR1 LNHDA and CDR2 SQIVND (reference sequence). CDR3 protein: CASSPRTGGTEQYF. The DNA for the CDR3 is TGTGCCAGTAGTCCTCGGACAGGGGGAACCGAGCAGTACTTC.

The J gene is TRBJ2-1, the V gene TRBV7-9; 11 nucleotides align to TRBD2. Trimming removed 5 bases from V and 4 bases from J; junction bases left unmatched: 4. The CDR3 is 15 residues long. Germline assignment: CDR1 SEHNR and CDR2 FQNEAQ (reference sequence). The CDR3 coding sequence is TGTGCCAGCAGCCCCACTAGCGGGAGTTACAATGAGCAGTTCTTC. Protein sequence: CASSPTSGSYNEQFF. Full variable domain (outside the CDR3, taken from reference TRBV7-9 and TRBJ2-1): DTGVSQNPRHKITKRGQNVTFRCDPISEHNRLYWYRQTLGQGPEFLTYFQNEAQLEKSRLLSDRFSAERPKGSFSTLEIQRTEQGDSAMYLCASSPTSGSYNEQFFGPGTRLTVL.

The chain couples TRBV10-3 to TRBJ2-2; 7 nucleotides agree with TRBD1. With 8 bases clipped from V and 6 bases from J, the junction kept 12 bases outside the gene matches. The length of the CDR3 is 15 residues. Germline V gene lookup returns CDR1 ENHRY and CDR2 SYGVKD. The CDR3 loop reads CAIEGPTGRSGELFF. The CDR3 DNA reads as TGTGCCATCGAGGGCCCGACAGGGCGTTCCGGGGAGCTGTTTTTT.

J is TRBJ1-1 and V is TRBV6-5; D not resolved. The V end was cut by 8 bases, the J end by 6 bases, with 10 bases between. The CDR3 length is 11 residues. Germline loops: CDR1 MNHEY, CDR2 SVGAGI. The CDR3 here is CASQWRSEAFF. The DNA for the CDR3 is TGTGCCAGCCAGTGGAGATCTGAAGCTTTCTTT.

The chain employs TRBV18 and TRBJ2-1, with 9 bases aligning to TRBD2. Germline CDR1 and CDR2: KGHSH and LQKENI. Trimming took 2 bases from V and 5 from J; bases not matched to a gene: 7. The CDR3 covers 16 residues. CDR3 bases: TGTGCCAGCTCACCATTTAGGGGGACTAGCCACAATGAGCAGTTCTTC. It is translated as CASSPFRGTSHNEQFF.

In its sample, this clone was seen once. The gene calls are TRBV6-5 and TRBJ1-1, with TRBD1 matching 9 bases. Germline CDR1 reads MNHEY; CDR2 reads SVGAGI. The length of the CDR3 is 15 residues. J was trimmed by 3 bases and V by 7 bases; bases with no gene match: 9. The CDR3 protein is CASTGTGRTDTEAFF. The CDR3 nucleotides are TGTGCCAGCACCGGGACAGGGAGAACGGACACTGAAGCTTTCTTT.

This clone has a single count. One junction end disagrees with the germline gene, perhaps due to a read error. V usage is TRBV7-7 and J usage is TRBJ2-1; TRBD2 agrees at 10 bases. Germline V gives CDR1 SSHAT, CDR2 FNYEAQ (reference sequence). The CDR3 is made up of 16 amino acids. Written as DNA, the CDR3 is TGTGCTAGCAGCTTAGAACTAGCGGGACTTTACAGCGAGCAGTTCTTC. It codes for CASSLELAGLYSEQFF.

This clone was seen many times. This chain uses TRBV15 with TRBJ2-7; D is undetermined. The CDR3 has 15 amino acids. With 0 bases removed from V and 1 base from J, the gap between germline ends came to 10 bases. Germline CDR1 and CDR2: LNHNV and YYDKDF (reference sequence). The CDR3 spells CATSRDSQGSYEQYF. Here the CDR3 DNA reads TGTGCCACCAGCAGAGATAGCCAAGGTTCCTACGAGCAGTACTTC. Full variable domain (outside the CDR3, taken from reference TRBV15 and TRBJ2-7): DAMVIQNPRYQVTQFGKPVTLSCSQTLNHNVMYWYQQKSSQAPKLLFHYYDKDFNNEADTPDNFQSRRPNTSFCFLDIRSPGLGDTAMYLCATSRDSQGSYEQYFGPGTRLTVT.

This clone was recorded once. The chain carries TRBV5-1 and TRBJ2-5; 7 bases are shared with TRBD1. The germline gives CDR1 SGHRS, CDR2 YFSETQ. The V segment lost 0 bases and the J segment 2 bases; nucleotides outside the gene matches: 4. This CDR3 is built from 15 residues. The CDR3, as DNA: TGCGCCAGCAGCTTGGCCGACAGGGTGCAAGAGACCCAGTACTTC. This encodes CASSLADRVQETQYF.

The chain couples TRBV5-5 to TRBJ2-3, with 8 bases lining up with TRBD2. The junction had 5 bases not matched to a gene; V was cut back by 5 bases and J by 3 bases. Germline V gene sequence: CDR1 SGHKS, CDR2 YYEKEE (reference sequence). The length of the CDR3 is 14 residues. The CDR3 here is CASSSGILTDTQYF. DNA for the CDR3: TGTGCCAGCAGTAGCGGGATTCTTACAGATACGCAGTATTTT.

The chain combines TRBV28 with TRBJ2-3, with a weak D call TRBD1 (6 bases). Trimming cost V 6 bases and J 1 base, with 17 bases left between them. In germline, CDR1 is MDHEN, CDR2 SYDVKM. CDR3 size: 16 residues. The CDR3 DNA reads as TGTGCCAGCAGCCAACCGAACTACAGGGGCACAGATACGCAGTATTTT. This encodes CASSQPNYRGTDTQYF.

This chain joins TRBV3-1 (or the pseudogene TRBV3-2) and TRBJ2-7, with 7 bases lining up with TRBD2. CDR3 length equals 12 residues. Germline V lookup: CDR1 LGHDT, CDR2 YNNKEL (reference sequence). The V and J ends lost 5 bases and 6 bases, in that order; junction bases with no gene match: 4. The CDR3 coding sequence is TGTGCCAGCAGCGGGAGGGATGCCGAGCAGTACTTC. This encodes CASSGRDAEQYF.

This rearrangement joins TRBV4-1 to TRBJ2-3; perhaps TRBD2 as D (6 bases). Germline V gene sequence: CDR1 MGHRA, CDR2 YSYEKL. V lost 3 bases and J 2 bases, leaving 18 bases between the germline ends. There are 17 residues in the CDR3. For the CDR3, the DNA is TGCGCCAGCAGCCAGGACGTCGGGGACTTTTACACAGATACGCAGTATTTT. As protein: CASSQDVGDFYTDTQYF.

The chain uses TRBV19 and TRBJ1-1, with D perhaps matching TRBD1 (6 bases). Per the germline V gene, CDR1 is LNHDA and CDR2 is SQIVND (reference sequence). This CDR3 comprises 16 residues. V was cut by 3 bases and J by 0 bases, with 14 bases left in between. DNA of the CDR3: TGTGCCAGTAGTATGAGGACAGTATTGGTGAACACTGAAGCTTTCTTT. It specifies CASSMRTVLVNTEAFF.

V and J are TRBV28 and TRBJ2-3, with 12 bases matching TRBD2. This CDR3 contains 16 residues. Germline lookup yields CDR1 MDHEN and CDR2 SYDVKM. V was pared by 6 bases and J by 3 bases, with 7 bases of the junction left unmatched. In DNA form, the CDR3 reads TGTGCCAGCAGAAACGTAGGACTAGCGGGGACAGATACGCAGTATTTT. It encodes CASRNVGLAGTDTQYF.

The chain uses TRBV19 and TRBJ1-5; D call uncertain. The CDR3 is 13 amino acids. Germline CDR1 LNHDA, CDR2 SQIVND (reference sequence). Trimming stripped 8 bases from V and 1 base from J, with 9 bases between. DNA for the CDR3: TGTGCCAGTGCCTCCGGGAGCAATCAGCCCCAGCATTTT. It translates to CASASGSNQPQHF.

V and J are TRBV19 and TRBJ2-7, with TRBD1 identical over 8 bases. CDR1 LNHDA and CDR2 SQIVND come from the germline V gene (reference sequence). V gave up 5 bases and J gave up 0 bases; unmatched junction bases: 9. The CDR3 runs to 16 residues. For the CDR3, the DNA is TGTGCCAGTAGTGCCCGGACAGGGATAGGCTCCTACGAGCAGTACTTC. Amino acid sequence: CASSARTGIGSYEQYF. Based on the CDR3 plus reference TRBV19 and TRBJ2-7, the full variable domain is DGGITQSPKYLFRKEGQNVTLSCEQNLNHDAMYWYRQDPGQGLRLIYYSQIVNDFQKGDIAEGYSVSREKKESFPLTVTSAQKNPTAFYLCASSARTGIGSYEQYFGPGTRLTVT.

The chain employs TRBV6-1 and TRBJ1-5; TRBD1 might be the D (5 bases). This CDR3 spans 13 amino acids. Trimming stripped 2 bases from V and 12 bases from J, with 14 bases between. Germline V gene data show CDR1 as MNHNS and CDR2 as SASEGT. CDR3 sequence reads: CASSENRIGGQHF. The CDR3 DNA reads TGTGCCAGCAGTGAAAATCGGATCGGGGGCCAGCATTTT.

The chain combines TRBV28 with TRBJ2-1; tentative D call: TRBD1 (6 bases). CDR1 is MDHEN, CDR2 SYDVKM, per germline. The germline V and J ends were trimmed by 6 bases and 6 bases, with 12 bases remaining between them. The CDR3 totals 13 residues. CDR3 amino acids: CASRRQGSNEQFF. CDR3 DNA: TGTGCCAGCAGACGCCAGGGGTCCAATGAGCAGTTCTTC.

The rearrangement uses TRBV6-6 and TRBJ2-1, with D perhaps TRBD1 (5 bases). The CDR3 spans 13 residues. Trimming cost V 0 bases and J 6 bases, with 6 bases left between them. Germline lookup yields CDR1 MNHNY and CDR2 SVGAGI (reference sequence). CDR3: CASSYSGANEQFF. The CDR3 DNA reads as TGTGCCAGCAGTTACTCAGGGGCCAATGAGCAGTTCTTC.